Given below is one T cell receptor beta chain in context. The antigen is not known. The data originate from a study of cytomegalovirus exposure and HLA in healthy donors. It was healthy bone marrow donors who served as donors. This CDR3 spans 17 amino acids. V was pared by 1 base and J by 7 bases, with 18 bases between. Per germline, CDR1 SGHRS and CDR2 YFSETQ. Primers: 60 Vbeta forward and 13 Jbeta reverse. Sequencing used immunoSEQ multiplex PCR; TCRdb keeps in-frame clones, though not all of them. The sample lists approximately 180,000 clones, 70% to 90% seen once, with 1.5% to 2% in the top ten. Study outcomes and limitations: Most CMV-associated TCR beta chains appeared HLA-restricted in a later analysis. Whilst most TCR sequences proved rare, a subset of public TCRs occurred across many donors.

The V and J genes are TRBV5-1 and TRBJ1-6; D possibly corresponds to TRBD1 (6 bases). The receptor comes from a woman between 18 and 29 years old in good health and CMV-seronegative. Sample: PBMCs. This CDR3 is CASSLRSIQGSNSPLHF. The CDR3 DNA follows: TGCGCCAGCAGCTTGAGGAGCATACAGGGATCGAATTCACCCCTCCACTTT.